These 11 T cell receptor beta chains originate from one sample sequenced in a study of OX40 agonist ivuxolimab in advanced cancers. Produced via immunoSEQ multiplex PCR; TCRdb's table is partial and in-frame only. Of nearly 80,000 clones in the sample, about 90% were seen once. Here the sequenced sample was CD4+ or CD8+ T cells sorted from blood, taken in a trial of the OX40 agonist ivuxolimab. These receptors all come from an adult with an advanced solid tumor such as melanoma, head and neck, liver or kidney cancer.

J is TRBJ2-3 and V is TRBV28, with D perhaps TRBD1 (5 bases). V lost 0 bases and J 11 bases, leaving 9 bases between the germline ends. The germline V gene encodes CDR1 MDHEN and CDR2 SYDVKM. CDR3 length: 12 amino acids. The CDR3 reads CASSLWQGKQYF. As DNA, the CDR3 is TGTGCCAGCAGTTTATGGCAGGGAAAGCAGTATTTT. Using reference TRBV28 and TRBJ2-3 for the parts outside the CDR3, the full variable domain is DVKVTQSSRYLVKRTGEKVFLECVQDMDHENMFWYRQDPGLGLRLIYFSYDVKMKEKGDIPEGYSVSREKKERFSLILESASTNQTSMYLCASSLWQGKQYFGPGTRLTVL.

The rearrangement uses TRBV6-5 and TRBJ2-1; D may be TRBD1 (6 bases). V shed 4 bases and J shed 5 bases, with 15 bases lying between them. The germline CDR1 and CDR2 sequences are MNHEY and SVGAGI. The CDR3 consists of 15 residues. Written as DNA, the CDR3 is TGTGCCAGCAGTTCAGGGGTGGAACGAAACAATGAGCAGTTCTTC. Translated: CASSSGVERNNEQFF.

The gene calls are TRBV5-5 and TRBJ2-7; 7 bases line up with TRBD2. V gave up 3 bases and J gave up 2 bases; unmatched junction bases: 14. This CDR3 region has 17 residues. Germline assignment: CDR1 SGHKS and CDR2 YYEKEE (reference sequence). This chain's CDR3 is CASSSGWSTGGTYEQYF. The CDR3 region has the DNA TGTGCCAGCAGCTCGGGTTGGTCCACCGGGGGGACCTACGAGCAGTACTTC.

Only a few counts were recorded for this clone. J is TRBJ1-1 and V is TRBV7-9; 8 positions agree with TRBD1. V shed 5 bases, J shed 6 bases, and the junction held 5 bases outside the gene matches. CDR1 and CDR2 from the germline V gene are SEHNR and FQNEAQ (reference sequence). The CDR3 sequence is 13 residues long. The CDR3 DNA sequence: TGTGCCAGCAGCCATGACAGGGGACCTGAAGCTTTCTTT. The encoded protein is CASSHDRGPEAFF. Drawing the rest from reference TRBV7-9 and TRBJ1-1, the complete variable domain is DTGVSQNPRHKITKRGQNVTFRCDPISEHNRLYWYRQTLGQGPEFLTYFQNEAQLEKSRLLSDRFSAERPKGSFSTLEIQRTEQGDSAMYLCASSHDRGPEAFFGQGTRLTVV.

This clone was observed a single time. The V call is TRBV5-4, the J call TRBJ1-1, with 11 nucleotides matching TRBD1. V lost 8 bases, J lost 0 bases, and 6 bases stayed unmatched. This CDR3 has 15 amino acids. Germline CDR1 is SGHNT and CDR2 is YYREEE (reference sequence). CDR3 loop: CASSGTGGLNTEAFF. In nucleotides, the CDR3 is TGTGCCAGTTCGGGGACAGGGGGATTGAACACTGAAGCTTTCTTT. Full variable domain (missing parts from reference TRBV5-4 and TRBJ1-1): ETGVTQSPTHLIKTRGQQVTLRCSSQSGHNTVSWYQQALGQGPQFIFQYYREEENGRGNFPPRFSGLQFPNYSSELNVNALELDDSALYLCASSGTGGLNTEAFFGQGTRLTVV.

This rearrangement joins TRBV27 to TRBJ1-2, with 7 bases aligning to TRBD1. The CDR3 totals 15 residues. Trimming took 3 bases from V and 2 from J; bases not matched to a gene: 6. Germline-derived CDR1 and CDR2 are MNHEY and SMNVEV (reference sequence). CDR3 DNA sequence: TGTGCCAGCAGTTTGACAGGGACCCTGAACTATGGCTACACCTTC. The encoded protein is CASSLTGTLNYGYTF.

V gene TRBV7-8 combines with J gene TRBJ1-1; maybe TRBD1 (5 bases). CDR1 is SGHVS, CDR2 FQNEAQ, per germline. The V end was cut by 5 bases, the J end by 9 bases, with 22 bases between. This CDR3 has 15 residues. CDR3 sequence (DNA): TGTGCCAGCAGCGTTGACAGTATGGGACCCCTACAAGCTTTCTTT. It encodes CASSVDSMGPLQAFF.

The V gene is TRBV5-5, the J gene TRBJ2-5; D gene unclear. CDR1 is SGHKS and CDR2 is YYEKEE in the germline V gene (reference sequence). There are 16 residues in the CDR3. Trimming pared 0 bases from V and 2 bases from J, leaving 14 bases between. CDR3 DNA sequence: TGTGCCAGCAGCTTGGCCGTAATGGGCCGGCAAGAGACCCAGTACTTC. The encoded protein is CASSLAVMGRQETQYF. Filled out from reference TRBV5-5 and TRBJ2-5, the complete variable domain reads DAGVTQSPTHLIKTRGQQVTLRCSPISGHKSVSWYQQVLGQGPQFIFQYYEKEERGRGNFPDRFSARQFPNYSSELNVNALLLGDSALYLCASSLAVMGRQETQYFGPGTRLLVL.

The CDR3 coding sequence is TGCAGTGCCCCAGGCACAGATACGCAGTATTTT. Translation gives CSAPGTDTQYF. The chain combines TRBV20-1 with TRBJ2-3; D unclear. Trimming removed 6 bases at V and 1 base at J, with 5 bases between. Germline CDR1 and CDR2: DFQATT and SNEGSKA (reference sequence). The CDR3 consists of 11 residues.

The chain uses TRBV15 and TRBJ1-1; D is ambiguous. Trimming removed 0 bases from V and 4 bases from J, with 9 bases in between. The CDR3 sequence is 14 residues long. Per germline, CDR1 LNHNV and CDR2 YYDKDF (reference sequence). As DNA, the CDR3 is TGTGCCACCAGCAGAGATTTGACCGGCACTGAAGCTTTCTTT. Translating gives CATSRDLTGTEAFF.

The chain has TRBV5-5 and TRBJ2-3; TRBD1 is a possible D gene (6 bases). Trimming stripped 4 bases from V and 2 bases from J, with 14 bases between. Germline assignment: CDR1 SGHKS and CDR2 YYEKEE (reference sequence). The CDR3 loop spans 15 amino acids. The CDR3 DNA reads as TGTGCCAGCAGCCCCCAGACAGGCCTCACAGATACGCAGTATTTT. Translating it yields CASSPQTGLTDTQYF. Full variable domain (remainder filled in from reference TRBV5-5 and TRBJ2-3): DAGVTQSPTHLIKTRGQQVTLRCSPISGHKSVSWYQQVLGQGPQFIFQYYEKEERGRGNFPDRFSARQFPNYSSELNVNALLLGDSALYLCASSPQTGLTDTQYFGPGTRLTVL.